This T cell receptor (beta chain) was obtained from a study of shared clonotypes between healthy human individuals. Study summary: Three CD4 naive, three CD4 memory, two CD8 naive and one CD8 memory plate were used per donor.

The V and J ends lost 8 bases and 1 base respectively, with 14 bases between them. This CDR3 spans 14 amino acids. Per germline, CDR1 SNHLY and CDR2 FYNNEI. Points from the study as a whole: Compared with memory subsets, naive subsets generally had larger estimated richness. Rarefaction showed that sequencing of sorted subsets was incomplete (despite large depth).

Regarding this clone: Its specificity is unknown.

At the deep level, the assay was run. Generated by immunoSEQ multiplex PCR, the TCRdb table keeps only in-frame clones and is missing some. The sample yields over 100,000 clones, roughly two thirds seen once. The specimen was memory CD8+ T cells sorted from blood. Regarding subset: CD45RO+ cells pooled with CCR7-negative TemRA cells. This chain links TRBV2 with TRBJ1-1; D remains unclear. The receptor's source is a young woman in good health. CDR3 loop: CASRGRAWNTEAFF. CDR3 DNA sequence: TGTGCCAGCCGAGGACGGGCATGGAACACTGAAGCTTTCTTT.